A selection of T cell receptor beta chains follows, all from one sample in a study of blood T cell repertoires in COVID-19. Clones were sequenced by immunoSEQ multiplex PCR, and TCRdb holds only the in-frame ones, with some missing. The sample lists roughly 150,000 clones, around 83% occurring once. Sequencing input: peripheral blood. The receptors here all came from a woman in her seventies who had recovered from COVID-19. Both conserved end residues are trimmed from each CDR3. The order of the fields is V gene, J gene, D gene, CDR3 protein. D genes are given only for firm matches.

TRBV18,TRBJ1-1,-,ASSPQGNTEAF
TRBV29-1,TRBJ2-5,-,SVEVGSGGQETQY
TRBV5-4,TRBJ2-5,TRBD2,ASSRGLAGGGETQY
TRBV5-4,TRBJ2-5,-,ASNIPGTGETQY
TRBV3-1/TRBV3-2,TRBJ2-2,-,ASGLTGELF
TRBV19,TRBJ2-7,-,ASSTRDLPPYEQY
TRBV19,TRBJ1-4,-,ASSPLRAVGEKLF
TRBV6-4,TRBJ1-2,-,ASSDSTGPGSNYGYT
TRBV5-4,TRBJ2-3,TRBD2,ASSLRGRPTDTQY
TRBV28,TRBJ1-1,TRBD1,ATATGRWGNTEAF
TRBV5-1,TRBJ1-4,TRBD1,ASSLAGTRGSGEKLF
TRBV7-9,TRBJ2-7,TRBD1,ASRTPGQGTYEQY
TRBV19,TRBJ1-6,-,ASSISGAGRPLH
TRBV10-3,TRBJ2-2,TRBD2,ATLGLAGARSTGELF
TRBV4-1,TRBJ1-4,-,ASSQERGPSVTEKLF
TRBV18,TRBJ2-5,-,ASSDVGQETQY
TRBV5-1,TRBJ2-1,TRBD2,ATVGTSGSLYEQF
TRBV16,TRBJ1-2,-,ASSQGQSYGYT
TRBV19,TRBJ2-7,-,ASSMAPGVGDEQY
TRBV18,TRBJ2-7,-,ASSPRSVPYEQY
TRBV10-3,TRBJ2-3,-,AISDNLDGGY
TRBV5-1,TRBJ2-3,TRBD2,ASSPRLAGSDTQY
TRBV2,TRBJ1-1,-,ASSPRGEAF
TRBV30,TRBJ2-1,TRBD2,AWDSGRDNEQF
TRBV6-5,TRBJ1-5,TRBD1,ASRETGIPNQPQH
TRBV5-1,TRBJ2-3,TRBD2,ASSLTSGATDTQY
TRBV19,TRBJ2-3,TRBD2,ATQPRGGTYTQY
TRBV5-1,TRBJ1-2,TRBD1,ASSLGQGGHGYT
TRBV18,TRBJ2-5,TRBD2,ASSPSASGRETQY
TRBV6-5,TRBJ2-5,TRBD2,ASTRAGIQETQY
TRBV6-5,TRBJ1-2,-,ASSPPGRDGGYT
TRBV15,TRBJ2-1,TRBD2,ATSRDRASGNFNEQF
TRBV28,TRBJ1-1,-,ATLYTEAF
TRBV4-1,TRBJ2-7,-,ASSRTNTASYEQY
TRBV5-1,TRBJ1-2,-,ASSLTAAGYGYT
TRBV28,TRBJ1-1,-,ASSPRGADTEAF
TRBV29-1,TRBJ1-1,-,SVSPGRAEAF
TRBV7-9,TRBJ1-3,TRBD1,ASSSDRAGNTIY
TRBV18,TRBJ2-7,TRBD1,ASSPAGGSYEQY
TRBV3-1/TRBV3-2,TRBJ2-2,-,ASSPRIPGELF
TRBV18,TRBJ1-2,-,ASSRQSNYGYT
TRBV18,TRBJ2-3,TRBD1,ASSPDRATDTQY
TRBV7-3,TRBJ2-1,TRBD2,ASSLTGTSGRHNEQF